Listed below are T cell receptor beta chains from one sample, sequenced in a study of CD8 T cells in Susac syndrome. TCRdb ran MiXCR on the immunoSEQ multiplex PCR reads and lists one entry per CDR3 protein. This sample yields about 300,000 distinct CDR3 sequences, of which about 90% are seen a single time; 0.065% belongs to the top ten. Sequencing used CD4+ T cells from PBMCs. These receptors were collected from a human donor with multiple sclerosis. CDR3s include the opening cysteine and the closing phenylalanine or tryptophan. D genes are given only for firm matches. Clone size appears in some rows only: once, few, many, or a class for an expanded clone.

v_call	d_call	j_call	clone_size	cdr3_aa	cdr3_nt
TRBV19	TRBD2	TRBJ2-1	NA	CASSIDGTSLYNEQFF	TGTGCCAGTAGTATAGATGGGACTAGCCTCTACAATGAGCAGTTCTTC
TRBV12-3/TRBV12-4	NA	TRBJ1-3	NA	CASSFGGQFLNTIYF	TGTGCCAGCAGTTTTGGGGGACAATTTTTAAACACCATATATTTT
TRBV7-9	TRBD1	TRBJ1-5	NA	CASSLGKGTGGNQPQHF	TGTGCCAGCAGCTTAGGTAAAGGGACAGGAGGGAATCAGCCCCAGCATTTT
TRBV7-2	NA	TRBJ1-3	NA	CASSLVAASGNTIYF	TGTGCCAGCAGCTTAGTGGCGGCCTCTGGAAACACCATATATTTT
TRBV12-3/TRBV12-4	NA	TRBJ2-5	NA	CASSIPGGRETQYF	TGTGCCAGCAGCATCCCCGGGGGGCGAGAGACCCAGTACTTC
TRBV12-3/TRBV12-4	TRBD1	TRBJ2-3	NA	CASSTGTDTDTQYF	TGTGCCAGCAGTACCGGGACAGACACAGATACGCAGTATTTT
TRBV18	TRBD1	TRBJ2-7	few	CASSPSRDRVYEQYF	TGTGCCAGCTCGCCGAGCCGGGACAGGGTCTACGAGCAGTACTTC
TRBV19	TRBD2	TRBJ2-3	NA	CASSIERLAGGNTDTQYF	TGTGCCAGTAGTATAGAGCGGTTAGCGGGAGGGAACACAGATACGCAGTATTTT
TRBV5-1	TRBD2	TRBJ2-2	NA	CASSLISGGYTGELFF	TGCGCCAGCAGCTTGATTAGCGGGGGCTACACCGGGGAGCTGTTTTTT
TRBV19	NA	TRBJ2-3	NA	CASSIDTARTDTQYF	TGTGCCAGTAGTATAGATACGGCCCGCACAGATACGCAGTATTTT
TRBV7-2	NA	TRBJ2-3	NA	CASSLAVSRGDTQYF	TGTGCCAGCAGCCTGGCGGTTTCCCGGGGCGATACGCAGTATTTT
TRBV21-1	NA	TRBJ2-2	NA	CASSFRTVRDGELFF	TGTGCCAGCAGCTTCCGGACAGTGAGGGACGGGGAGCTGTTTTTT
TRBV6-1	TRBD1	TRBJ2-3	NA	CASRAFPGQGSTDTQYF	TGTGCCAGCAGAGCATTCCCGGGACAGGGAAGCACAGATACGCAGTATTTT
TRBV3-1	NA	TRBJ2-5	NA	CASTSTGGPQETQYF	TGTGCCAGCACCTCAACCGGAGGGCCCCAAGAGACCCAGTACTTC
TRBV5-1	NA	TRBJ1-2	NA	CASSLALTIDLNYGYTF	TGCGCCAGCAGCTTGGCTCTGACCATTGATCTTAACTATGGCTACACCTTC
TRBV3-1	TRBD2	TRBJ2-1	NA	CASRPGLAGDEQFF	TGTGCCAGCAGACCGGGACTAGCGGGAGATGAGCAGTTCTTC
TRBV7-7	NA	TRBJ2-1	NA	CASSLGPAGDEQFF	TGTGCTAGCAGCTTAGGACCGGCAGGGGATGAGCAGTTCTTC
TRBV7-2	NA	TRBJ2-2	NA	CASTLGGTGELFF	TGTGCCAGCACCCTAGGAGGAACCGGGGAGCTGTTTTTT
TRBV20-1	NA	TRBJ2-2	NA	CSAPRNGGELFF	TGCAGTGCCCCCCGGAATGGCGGGGAGCTGTTTTTT
TRBV9	NA	TRBJ2-7	NA	CASSPTSGEGDEQYF	TGTGCCAGCAGCCCAACCTCCGGGGAAGGTGACGAGCAGTACTTC
TRBV7-7	TRBD1	TRBJ2-1	few	CASSLGPGGNEQFF	TGTGCTAGCAGCTTAGGACCAGGGGGCAATGAGCAGTTCTTC
TRBV29-1	NA	TRBJ2-1	NA	CSVEEGGEQFF	TGCAGCGTTGAAGAGGGGGGAGAGCAGTTCTTC
TRBV4-1	NA	TRBJ2-2	NA	CASSRVLGLTNTGELFF	TGCGCCAGCAGCCGCGTTCTGGGACTTACGAACACCGGGGAGCTGTTTTTT
TRBV10-2	TRBD1	TRBJ1-6	once	CASSGRRTGGYPLHF	TGCGCCAGCAGTGGCCGACGGACAGGGGGTTACCCCCTCCACTTT
TRBV12-3/TRBV12-4	NA	TRBJ1-5	NA	CASSLDTHNQPQHF	TGTGCCAGCAGCCTGGACACCCACAATCAGCCCCAGCATTTT
TRBV12-3/TRBV12-4	NA	TRBJ2-7	NA	CASSPRSQGLDEQYF	TGTGCCAGCAGTCCAAGGTCCCAAGGGCTAGACGAGCAGTACTTC
TRBV30	TRBD1	TRBJ1-5	few	CAWQRQGLSNQPQHF	TGTGCCTGGCAAAGACAGGGGTTAAGCAATCAGCCCCAGCATTTT
TRBV12-3/TRBV12-4	NA	TRBJ1-3	NA	CASSLASGRNTIYF	TGTGCCAGCAGTTTAGCCTCCGGGAGAAACACCATATATTTT
TRBV30	NA	TRBJ2-5	NA	CAWSRLFGREQETQYF	TGTGCCTGGAGCCGCTTATTTGGCAGGGAGCAAGAGACCCAGTACTTC
TRBV12-3/TRBV12-4	NA	TRBJ2-7	NA	CASSFGAVEPPYEQYF	TGTGCCAGCAGTTTTGGGGCCGTTGAGCCTCCCTACGAGCAGTACTTC
TRBV29-1	NA	TRBJ1-1	NA	CSVEQGATEAFF	TGCAGCGTTGAACAGGGAGCCACTGAAGCTTTCTTT
TRBV14	NA	TRBJ2-1	NA	CASSQDIVGEQFF	TGTGCCAGCAGCCAAGATATAGTGGGTGAACAGTTCTTC
TRBV9	TRBD2	TRBJ2-1	NA	CASSGEGTSGRVLTYNEQFF	TGTGCCAGCAGCGGAGAGGGGACTAGCGGGAGGGTTCTAACTTACAATGAGCAGTTCTTC
TRBV30	NA	TRBJ2-3	NA	CAWSPLRDTQYF	TGTGCCTGGAGCCCCCTCCGAGATACGCAGTATTTT
TRBV19	NA	TRBJ1-1	NA	CASSTRDGEAFF	TGTGCCAGTAGTACACGGGACGGAGAAGCTTTCTTT
TRBV30	NA	TRBJ1-1	NA	CAWLPPGRLNTEAFF	TGTGCCTGGCTACCCCCGGGACGGTTGAACACTGAAGCTTTCTTT
TRBV5-1	TRBD1	TRBJ1-1	NA	CASSSTGAGSEAFF	TGCGCCAGCAGCTCAACAGGGGCCGGCTCTGAAGCTTTCTTT
TRBV20-1	NA	TRBJ2-3	NA	CSATDGADTQYF	TGCAGTGCCACGGACGGGGCAGATACGCAGTATTTT
TRBV7-9	NA	TRBJ1-5	NA	CASSSDSSNQPQHF	TGTGCCAGCAGCTCCGATTCAAGCAATCAGCCCCAGCATTTT
TRBV18	TRBD1	TRBJ1-2	once	CASSPPGQGIYGYTF	TGTGCCAGCTCACCCCCGGGACAGGGGATCTATGGCTACACCTTC
TRBV27	TRBD2	TRBJ2-7	once	CASSPLTGTSDYEQYF	TGTGCCAGCAGTCCCCTAACCGGGACTAGCGACTACGAGCAGTACTTC
TRBV3-1	NA	TRBJ2-7	NA	CASSQGTLLVGAYF	TGTGCCAGCAGCCAAGGCACACTCCTCGTCGGGGCGTACTTC
TRBV5-6	NA	TRBJ2-6	NA	CASSLVWGAGANVLTF	TGTGCCAGCAGCTTGGTTTGGGGGGCTGGGGCCAACGTCCTGACTTTC
TRBV20-1	NA	TRBJ1-5	NA	CSARVGGTSNQPQHF	TGCAGTGCTAGAGTTGGCGGGACGAGCAATCAGCCCCAGCATTTT
TRBV29-1	TRBD2	TRBJ2-5	NA	CSVETSGGRETQYF	TGCAGCGTTGAGACTAGCGGGGGGAGGGAGACCCAGTACTTC
TRBV27	TRBD1	TRBJ1-2	NA	CASSLLGTEFYGYTF	TGTGCCAGCAGTTTATTAGGGACAGAGTTCTATGGCTACACCTTC
TRBV6-5	TRBD2	TRBJ2-3	NA	CASSLETSGLADTQYF	TGTGCCAGCAGTTTGGAGACTAGCGGTTTGGCAGATACGCAGTATTTT
TRBV20-1	TRBD2	TRBJ2-2	once	CSASLRGADTGELFF	TGCAGTGCTAGTTTGCGGGGGGCGGACACCGGGGAGCTGTTTTTT
TRBV20-1	NA	TRBJ2-5	NA	CSARVGDVGTQYF	TGCAGTGCCAGGGTAGGGGACGTTGGGACCCAGTACTTC
TRBV2	NA	TRBJ1-2	once	CASMYQSTYGYTF	TGTGCCAGCATGTACCAATCTACCTATGGCTACACCTTC
TRBV5-1	TRBD1	TRBJ2-5	NA	CASTRQGRGGETQYF	TGCGCCAGCACCAGACAGGGTCGAGGGGGAGAGACCCAGTACTTC
TRBV9	NA	TRBJ1-2	NA	CASSVRSNYGYTF	TGTGCCAGCAGCGTAAGGTCTAACTATGGCTACACCTTC
TRBV6-4	TRBD1	TRBJ1-1	NA	CATSDSRSDRGNTEAFF	TGTGCCACCAGTGACTCGAGGTCTGACAGGGGGAACACTGAAGCTTTCTTT
TRBV20-1	NA	TRBJ1-5	NA	CSARDRGRITPQHF	TGCAGTGCTAGAGATCGTGGACGGATAACACCCCAGCATTTT
TRBV19	NA	TRBJ1-5	NA	CASSIDAALPGQPQHF	TGTGCCAGTAGTATAGATGCTGCGTTACCGGGTCAGCCCCAGCACTTT
TRBV4-3	TRBD1	TRBJ2-7	NA	CASSQGDRERSEQYF	TGCGCCAGCAGCCAAGGTGACAGGGAAAGAAGCGAGCAGTACTTC
TRBV20-1	NA	TRBJ2-2	NA	CSARGGGELFF	TGCAGTGCTAGAGGAGGCGGTGAGCTGTTTTTT
TRBV7-3	NA	TRBJ2-2	NA	CASSVTTQPGELFF	TGTGCCAGCAGCGTAACGACTCAGCCCGGGGAGCTGTTTTTT
TRBV6-1	TRBD1	TRBJ1-2	NA	CASIRQGGVYGYTF	TGTGCCAGTATCCGACAGGGGGGAGTCTATGGCTACACCTTC
TRBV7-9	NA	TRBJ2-5	NA	CASSPQQGAPTETQYF	TGTGCCAGCAGCCCGCAACAGGGAGCCCCCACAGAGACCCAGTACTTC